This T cell receptor beta chain was retrieved from a study of shared clonotypes between healthy human individuals. Assay used: immunoSEQ multiplex PCR; TCRdb lists only in-frame clones, some missing. Here the sample spans roughly 170,000 clones, 60% to 75% being singletons. The V gene's germline CDR1 is MNHNY and CDR2 SVGAGI (reference sequence). Trimming took 7 bases from V and 7 from J; bases not matched to a gene: 9. This CDR3 region has 15 residues. This receptor was identified in a man aged 25 to 40 in good health. Sequencing was performed on memory CD4+ T cells sorted from blood. Subset here: CD45RA-negative fraction. The chain recombines TRBV6-6 with TRBJ2-1, with 11 positions matching TRBD2. The DNA of the CDR3 is TGTGCCAGCACCTATAGCGGGAGGGCCCAAAATGAGCAGTTCTTC. Amino acid sequence: CASTYSGRAQNEQFF.